This T cell receptor beta chain was captured by sequencing in a study of T cell changes during pregnancy in multiple sclerosis. Repertoires were generated with immunoSEQ multiplex PCR, while TCRdb's copy carries only in-frame clones and drops some. The table has some 74,000 clones, roughly 92% seen once. The V end lost 4 bases, the J end lost 4 bases, and 19 bases lay between the germline ends. The CDR3 covers 17 residues. Germline-derived CDR1 and CDR2 are ENHRY and SYGVKD. Specimen: peripheral blood, collected after pregnancy. The source of this sequence is a female donor in good health, enrolled as a control in a pregnancy study. The chain recombines TRBV10-3 with TRBJ2-2, with D unresolved. Here the CDR3 reads CAISGEKGGRGTGELFF. The CDR3 nucleotides are TGTGCCATCAGTGGAGAGAAAGGTGGGCGTGGCACCGGGGAGCTGTTTTTT.